What follows describes a single TCR beta chain. This table comes from immunoSEQ multiplex PCR, and its TCRdb copy is limited to in-frame clones, with some not included. The sample includes some 43,000 clones, almost 95% of them seen just once. This entry is derived from a study of T cell changes during pregnancy in multiple sclerosis. The CDR3 has 15 residues. The V and J ends lost 6 bases and 5 bases, in that order; junction bases with no gene match: 9. CDR1 and CDR2 (germline): MNHNY, SVGAGI (reference sequence). The receptor was derived from a female donor with multiple sclerosis, enrolled in a pregnancy study. J is TRBJ2-1 and V is TRBV6-6; 8 bases line up with TRBD2. Specimen: CD8+ T cells from peripheral blood mononuclear cells, collected in the third trimester of pregnancy. The CDR3 region is CASSHWLAGDNEQFF. The CDR3 DNA reads as TGTGCCAGCAGCCACTGGCTAGCGGGTGACAATGAGCAGTTCTTC.